These 10 T cell receptor beta chains were all obtained from the same sample, sequenced in a study of blood T cell repertoires in COVID-19. The assay was immunoSEQ multiplex PCR, and TCRdb's table has in-frame clones only and misses some. The repertoire holds roughly 120,000 clones, 65% to 80% seen once, with roughly 6% in the top ten. Sequenced: peripheral blood. These receptors all stem from a man in his 70s with acute or convalescent COVID-19.

The rearrangement uses TRBV19 and TRBJ1-1; maybe TRBD1 (6 bases). Trimming took off 5 bases at V and 7 bases at J, with 14 bases between the two ends. Germline V gives CDR1 LNHDA, CDR2 SQIVND (reference sequence). The CDR3 totals 13 residues. DNA of the CDR3: TGTGCCAGTAGTTCTCCTGGACAGCTTGAAGCTTTCTTT. Translation gives CASSSPGQLEAFF. Full variable domain (remainder filled in from reference TRBV19 and TRBJ1-1): DGGITQSPKYLFRKEGQNVTLSCEQNLNHDAMYWYRQDPGQGLRLIYYSQIVNDFQKGDIAEGYSVSREKKESFPLTVTSAQKNPTAFYLCASSSPGQLEAFFGQGTRLTVV.

The gene calls are TRBV7-3 and TRBJ2-1, with a weak D call TRBD1 (6 bases). The CDR3 totals 15 residues. V was shortened by 2 bases and J by 2 bases, with 10 bases between the two germline ends. Germline lookup yields CDR1 SGHTA and CDR2 FQGTGA. CDR3 coding DNA: TGTGCCAGCAGCTTATCAGGGGATGCCTACAATGAGCAGTTCTTC. The encoded protein is CASSLSGDAYNEQFF.

V and J are TRBV24-1 and TRBJ2-5; TRBD1 agrees at 12 bases. Germline CDR1 and CDR2: KGHDR and SFDVKD. The CDR3 is 16 amino acids. Germline trimming cut 4 bases from V and 5 bases from J; bases unmatched to any gene: 7. CDR3 in DNA: TGTGCCACCAGTGACCCGGGACAGGGGGCTGGGGAGACCCAGTACTTC. Translated, it gives CATSDPGQGAGETQYF.

This chain joins TRBV11-2 and TRBJ2-5; 8 bases agree with TRBD2. CDR3 length: 14 residues. Germline CDR1 and CDR2: SGHAT and FQNNGV. The J segment lost 5 bases and the V segment lost 5 bases, leaving 7 bases of the junction unmatched. The CDR3 coding sequence is TGTGCCAGCAGCCTCTACGGCGGGGGGGAGACCCAGTACTTC. This codes for CASSLYGGGETQYF. Together with reference TRBV11-2 and TRBJ2-5, the CDR3 gives the full variable domain: EAGVAQSPRYKIIEKRQSVAFWCNPISGHATLYWYQQILGQGPKLLIQFQNNGVVDDSQLPKDRFSAERLKGVDSTLKIQPAKLEDSAVYLCASSLYGGGETQYFGPGTRLLVL.

Turning to this clone: At one of its ends the junction is not consistent with the germline gene, which may arise from a read error. The chain joins TRBV7-2 to TRBJ2-1; the match to TRBD1 covers 7 bases. The CDR3 spans 12 residues. The germline V gene has CDR1 SGHTA and CDR2 FQGNSA. The CDR3 is CASSLRGQRLIF. CDR3 DNA sequence: TGTGCCAGCAGCTTAAGGGGACAGCGGTTAATCTTC.

This sequence joins TRBV18 and TRBJ1-5; TRBD1 matches 7 bases. This CDR3 contains 17 residues. With 1 base clipped from V and 0 bases from J, the junction kept 6 bases outside the gene matches. Germline CDR1 is KGHSH and CDR2 is LQKENI. CDR3: CASSPRSGQNSNQPQHF. CDR3 nucleotide sequence: TGTGCCAGCTCACCACGGTCGGGACAGAATAGCAATCAGCCCCAGCATTTT.

The chain is built from TRBV24-1 and TRBJ1-5, with 8 bases aligning to TRBD1. The CDR3 has 15 residues. Germline loops: CDR1 KGHDR, CDR2 SFDVKD. V was clipped by 4 bases and J by 4 bases; unmatched bases: 5. The CDR3 spells CATSDGQGINQPQHF. CDR3 nucleotide sequence: TGTGCCACCAGTGACGGACAGGGCATTAATCAGCCCCAGCATTTT.

The chain is built from TRBV19 and TRBJ2-6; no definite D call. V was cut by 5 bases and J by 1 base, with 6 bases left in between. The CDR3 is 14 amino acids. Looked up from germline, CDR1 is LNHDA and CDR2 is SQIVND (reference sequence). CDR3 sequence reads: CASSPFSGANVLTF. The DNA for the CDR3 is TGTGCCAGTAGTCCGTTTTCTGGGGCCAACGTCCTGACTTTC.

The V gene is TRBV9, the J gene TRBJ2-7; D gene unclear. CDR1 is SGDLS, CDR2 YYNGEE, per germline. Trimming removed 0 bases from V and 4 bases from J, with 11 bases in between. CDR3 length: 14 amino acids. CDR3: CASSVDSRTYEQYF. The CDR3 DNA reads as TGTGCCAGCAGCGTAGACAGCCGAACATACGAGCAGTACTTC.

The rearrangement uses TRBV28 and TRBJ1-5; the D gene is possibly TRBD1 (6 bases). The length of the CDR3 is 15 residues. The germline V and J ends were trimmed by 5 bases and 2 bases, with 13 bases remaining between them. Germline V gene data show CDR1 as MDHEN and CDR2 as SYDVKM. The CDR3 reads CASSTQGRGNQPQHF. CDR3 DNA: TGTGCCAGCAGTACCCAGGGGCGGGGCAATCAGCCCCAGCATTTT. The whole variable domain, remainder taken from reference TRBV28 and TRBJ1-5, is DVKVTQSSRYLVKRTGEKVFLECVQDMDHENMFWYRQDPGLGLRLIYFSYDVKMKEKGDIPEGYSVSREKKERFSLILESASTNQTSMYLCASSTQGRGNQPQHFGDGTRLSIL.